This T cell receptor beta chain was identified in a study of shared clonotypes between healthy human individuals. In its sample, this clone was seen once. Antigen: not known. As processed by the authors: ImmunoSEQ supplied junction-only sequences lacking quality scores, so filtering was different. TCRdb's table, derived via immunoSEQ multiplex PCR, lists solely in-frame clones and lacks some. From that table come the V and J calls and clone size; the DNA was used to work out D and trimming. Of 2 million to 2.5 million clones listed, roughly 95% are singletons. Study-wide points: Among non-shared clonotypes, generation probabilities were lower than among those shared by all four donors.

CDR3 length: 15 residues. The V and J ends lost 2 bases and 6 bases, in that order; junction bases with no gene match: 7. Germline V gene lookup returns CDR1 KGHSH and CDR2 LQKENI. The clonotype comes from a man younger than 35 in good health. The chain joins TRBV18 to TRBJ1-5, with 7 bases that match TRBD1. The sequencing sample was made of naive CD4+ T cells sorted from blood. Subset of the sample: CD45RA+ positively selected. The CDR3 loop reads CASSPTAQGSQPQHF. The CDR3 DNA follows: TGTGCCAGCTCACCAACGGCACAGGGGAGTCAGCCCCAGCATTTT.